This TCR beta chain was recorded in a study of Graves' ophthalmopathy and Graves' hyperthyroidism. Points from the study as a whole: Ophthalmopathy and stable hyperthyroidism were discriminated by a 13-signature model, with over 85% sensitivity and 80% to 84% specificity.

This clonotype was counted at least ten times. Its antigen is unidentified. From RNA, the CDR3 regions of TCR beta chains were amplified and sequenced. First-round RT-PCR with HTBI primers preceded a second-round multiplex PCR. TCRdb itself ran the multiplex PCR reads through MiXCR, one entry per CDR3 protein. The sample lists around 590,000 distinct CDR3 sequences; about two fifths were seen once. The authors enrolled newly diagnosed hyperthyroidism patients aged 18 to 65 with under 2 months' duration. Exclusion covered patients with other autoimmune diseases or uncontrolled infections (as well as pregnancy or lactation). Trimming removed 10 bases from V and 5 bases from J, with 17 bases in between. There are 13 residues in the CDR3.

The clonotype was recovered from an adult man with Graves' hyperthyroidism. The specimen was peripheral blood or thyroid tissue (not recorded which). V and J are TRBV12-3 or TRBV12-4 and TRBJ1-1; D is perhaps TRBD1 (5 bases). CDR3 DNA sequence: TGTGCCAACCGACGGGGCCCGTTTACTGAAGCTTTCTTT. Protein sequence: CANRRGPFTEAFF.